These T cell receptor beta chains were read from a single sample in a study of cytomegalovirus exposure and HLA in healthy donors. Sequencing was performed with immunoSEQ multiplex PCR; in TCRdb, only in-frame clones are kept and a portion is missing. The repertoire has about 130,000 clones, around 74% of them found once; the top ten carry approximately 7%. The specimen sequenced was PBMCs. The source of these receptors is a man between 35 and 55 years old in good health and CMV-seropositive. Each CDR3 is given with its conserved first and last residue. The D gene is left open where the match is weak. Not every row has a clone size; where given, it reads once, few, many or a size class.

j_gene: TRBJ2-7
d_gene: NA
v_gene: TRBV27
abundance: NA
CDR3nt: TGTGCCAGCAGTTTATCACAGTCCCTCTCCTACGAGCAGTACTTC
CDR3aa: CASSLSQSLSYEQYF

j_gene: TRBJ1-6
d_gene: TRBD1
v_gene: TRBV6-1
abundance: NA
CDR3nt: TGTGCCAGCAGTGAATTCGACTCTAACAGGGGGAGCTCCTATAATTCACCCCTCCACTTT
CDR3aa: CASSEFDSNRGSSYNSPLHF

j_gene: TRBJ2-7
d_gene: NA
v_gene: TRBV7-2
abundance: once
CDR3nt: TGTGCCAGCAGCTTACGAGGGCTGAGCTCCTACGAGCAGTACTTC
CDR3aa: CASSLRGLSSYEQYF

j_gene: TRBJ2-3
d_gene: NA
v_gene: TRBV9
abundance: NA
CDR3nt: TGTGCCAGCAGCGTAGGGGGGGTGACGGATACGCAGTATTTT
CDR3aa: CASSVGGVTDTQYF

j_gene: TRBJ1-4
d_gene: TRBD1
v_gene: TRBV5-1
abundance: NA
CDR3nt: TGCGCCAGCAGCTACGTTGGACAGGGGGTTAATGAAAAACTGTTTTTT
CDR3aa: CASSYVGQGVNEKLFF

j_gene: TRBJ2-2
d_gene: TRBD1
v_gene: TRBV5-4
abundance: NA
CDR3nt: TGTGCCAGCAGCCAGGGGGCCTTACGGGGCACCGGGGAGCTGTTTTTT
CDR3aa: CASSQGALRGTGELFF

j_gene: TRBJ1-3
d_gene: NA
v_gene: TRBV18
abundance: once
CDR3nt: TGTGCCAGCTCACCTACCGGGTCGCGAAACACCATATATTTT
CDR3aa: CASSPTGSRNTIYF

j_gene: TRBJ1-5
d_gene: TRBD1
v_gene: TRBV7-6
abundance: few
CDR3nt: TGTGCCAGCAGCTTACTGACAGGGGCGGGGGGCAATCAGCCCCAGCATTTT
CDR3aa: CASSLLTGAGGNQPQHF

j_gene: TRBJ2-7
d_gene: TRBD2
v_gene: TRBV19
abundance: NA
CDR3nt: TGTGCCTCAAGGAGGCTAGCGGGAGCTATCGAGCAGTACTTC
CDR3aa: CASRRLAGAIEQYF

j_gene: TRBJ1-1
d_gene: TRBD1
v_gene: TRBV7-9
abundance: once
CDR3nt: TGTTCCAGCAGCTCTCCCCAGGGACAGCTACCCCTTGAAGCTTTCTTT
CDR3aa: CSSSSPQGQLPLEAFF

j_gene: TRBJ2-2
d_gene: TRBD1
v_gene: TRBV9
abundance: NA
CDR3nt: TGTGCCAGCAGCAATCCGGGACAGGGAGGTGGGACCGGGGAGCTGTTTTTT
CDR3aa: CASSNPGQGGGTGELFF

j_gene: TRBJ2-3
d_gene: TRBD2
v_gene: TRBV6-1
abundance: few
CDR3nt: TGTGCCAGCAGTGGCGGGGGGTACACAGATACGCAGTATTTT
CDR3aa: CASSGGGYTDTQYF

j_gene: TRBJ2-3
d_gene: TRBD1
v_gene: TRBV11-2
abundance: few
CDR3nt: TGTGCCAGCAACCCCAGGACAGGGAGGCCAGATACGCAGTATTTT
CDR3aa: CASNPRTGRPDTQYF

j_gene: TRBJ1-2
d_gene: NA
v_gene: TRBV28
abundance: NA
CDR3nt: TGTGCCAGCAGGGACAGTACGTCCAACTATGGCTACACCTTC
CDR3aa: CASRDSTSNYGYTF

j_gene: TRBJ1-5
d_gene: TRBD1
v_gene: TRBV10-3
abundance: NA
CDR3nt: TGTGCCATCAGTGACTGGACAGGGGCGGATCAGCCCCAGCATTTT
CDR3aa: CAISDWTGADQPQHF

j_gene: TRBJ1-1
d_gene: TRBD1
v_gene: TRBV2
abundance: NA
CDR3nt: TGTGCCGGCCCACAGGGGCAGAACACTGAAGCTTTCTTT
CDR3aa: CAGPQGQNTEAFF

j_gene: TRBJ2-5
d_gene: TRBD2
v_gene: TRBV28
abundance: NA
CDR3nt: TGTGCCAGCAGTCCGGGCGGGAGGGGTCGGGAGACCCAGTACTTC
CDR3aa: CASSPGGRGRETQYF

j_gene: TRBJ2-7
d_gene: TRBD2
v_gene: TRBV2
abundance: NA
CDR3nt: TGTGCCAGCAGTTGGAGGACTAGCGGGAGCACCTACGAGCAGTACTTC
CDR3aa: CASSWRTSGSTYEQYF

j_gene: TRBJ1-1
d_gene: NA
v_gene: TRBV13
abundance: few
CDR3nt: TGTGCCAGCAGCTTAGGGGGGACATCCCTGATCGGTGCTGTGGAAGCTTTCTTT
CDR3aa: CASSLGGTSLIGAVEAFF

j_gene: TRBJ1-4
d_gene: NA
v_gene: TRBV7-6
abundance: NA
CDR3nt: TGTGCCAGCAGCGCCTTTGAGATTAATGAAAAACTGTTTTTT
CDR3aa: CASSAFEINEKLFF

j_gene: TRBJ2-7
d_gene: TRBD1
v_gene: TRBV7-8
abundance: NA
CDR3nt: TGTGCCAGCAGCTTAGGAGTGACAGGGGGCTCGGGGAACTACGAGCAGTACTTC
CDR3aa: CASSLGVTGGSGNYEQYF

j_gene: TRBJ1-4
d_gene: NA
v_gene: TRBV7-2
abundance: NA
CDR3nt: TGTGCCAGCAGCCCCGACAGGCGTAATGAAAAACTGTTTTTT
CDR3aa: CASSPDRRNEKLFF

j_gene: TRBJ2-1
d_gene: NA
v_gene: TRBV10-2
abundance: NA
CDR3nt: TGCGCCAGCAGTGAAACGGTCTCCTACAATGAGCAGTTCTTC
CDR3aa: CASSETVSYNEQFF

j_gene: TRBJ2-3
d_gene: TRBD1
v_gene: TRBV5-1
abundance: NA
CDR3nt: TGCGCCAGCAGCTTGGCAACAGGGGGGCCAGATACGCAGTATTTT
CDR3aa: CASSLATGGPDTQYF

j_gene: TRBJ2-2
d_gene: NA
v_gene: TRBV6-4
abundance: once
CDR3nt: TGTGCCAGCAGTGACTCAACAGGCGCAAACACCGGGGAGCTGTTTTTT
CDR3aa: CASSDSTGANTGELFF

j_gene: TRBJ2-1
d_gene: NA
v_gene: TRBV5-4
abundance: NA
CDR3nt: TGTGCCAGCAGCTTGCTTAGCCCCAACAATGAGCAGTTCTTC
CDR3aa: CASSLLSPNNEQFF

j_gene: TRBJ1-6
d_gene: TRBD1
v_gene: TRBV18
abundance: NA
CDR3nt: TGTGCCAGCTCACCACCGCAGGGGGCGAATTCACCCCTCCACTTT
CDR3aa: CASSPPQGANSPLHF

j_gene: TRBJ1-3
d_gene: TRBD1
v_gene: TRBV27
abundance: NA
CDR3nt: TGTGCCAGCAGTTCCGGGACAGGGCGCTCTGGAAACACCATATATTTT
CDR3aa: CASSSGTGRSGNTIYF

j_gene: TRBJ2-7
d_gene: TRBD1
v_gene: TRBV25-1
abundance: NA
CDR3nt: TGTGCCAGCAAAGGACAGGGAATTGGGCAGTACTTC
CDR3aa: CASKGQGIGQYF

j_gene: TRBJ1-6
d_gene: TRBD1
v_gene: TRBV6-5
abundance: NA
CDR3nt: TGTGCCAGCAGTCGCCCAGGGGGCGGGTCACCCCTCCACTTT
CDR3aa: CASSRPGGGSPLHF

j_gene: TRBJ1-1
d_gene: TRBD1
v_gene: TRBV5-4
abundance: few
CDR3nt: TGTGCCAGCAGCTTGGCGGCAGGGGGGAACACTGAAGCTTTCTTT
CDR3aa: CASSLAAGGNTEAFF

j_gene: TRBJ1-1
d_gene: NA
v_gene: TRBV5-6
abundance: NA
CDR3nt: TGTGCCAGCAGCCCCGGACACCCCGAAGAAGCTTTCTTT
CDR3aa: CASSPGHPEEAFF

j_gene: TRBJ1-2
d_gene: NA
v_gene: TRBV7-3
abundance: few
CDR3nt: TGTGCCAGCAGCTTTTGGCCGAGGGAGGGCTACACCTTC
CDR3aa: CASSFWPREGYTF

j_gene: TRBJ1-4
d_gene: NA
v_gene: TRBV5-1
abundance: NA
CDR3nt: TGCGCCAGCAGCTCCCGTACTAATGAAAAACTGTTTTTT
CDR3aa: CASSSRTNEKLFF

j_gene: TRBJ1-1
d_gene: TRBD1
v_gene: TRBV6-1
abundance: NA
CDR3nt: TGTGCCAGCAGAGTACAGGGGGCTGGCACTGAAGCTTTCTTT
CDR3aa: CASRVQGAGTEAFF

j_gene: TRBJ2-7
d_gene: TRBD2
v_gene: TRBV6-5
abundance: NA
CDR3nt: TGTGCCAGCAGTCCCGGTAGCGGGAGTTACGAGCAGTACTTC
CDR3aa: CASSPGSGSYEQYF

j_gene: TRBJ1-5
d_gene: NA
v_gene: TRBV13
abundance: NA
CDR3nt: TGTGCCAGCAGCGGGGGGGCATCCAATCAGCCCCAGCATTTT
CDR3aa: CASSGGASNQPQHF

j_gene: TRBJ1-4
d_gene: TRBD1
v_gene: TRBV5-5
abundance: NA
CDR3nt: TGTGCCAGCAGCTTGGCGGGACAGGGGGAAAATGAAAAACTGTTTTTT
CDR3aa: CASSLAGQGENEKLFF

j_gene: TRBJ2-4
d_gene: TRBD2
v_gene: TRBV5-6
abundance: NA
CDR3nt: TGTGCCAGCAGCTTGTTCGCGGGGGTAGTAGACATTCAGTACTTC
CDR3aa: CASSLFAGVVDIQYF

j_gene: TRBJ2-6
d_gene: NA
v_gene: TRBV10-3
abundance: NA
CDR3nt: TGTGCCATCATATGGGTCAGGGAGGCTGCGGCCAACGTCCTGACTTTC
CDR3aa: CAIIWVREAAANVLTF

j_gene: TRBJ1-1
d_gene: NA
v_gene: TRBV18
abundance: few
CDR3nt: TGTGCCAGCTCACCAAAGGCAGGCACTGAAGCTTTCTTT
CDR3aa: CASSPKAGTEAFF

j_gene: TRBJ1-2
d_gene: NA
v_gene: TRBV5-6
abundance: NA
CDR3nt: TGTGCCAGCAGCCCCGCACAGAGACCCTATGGCTACACCTTC
CDR3aa: CASSPAQRPYGYTF

j_gene: TRBJ2-2
d_gene: NA
v_gene: TRBV7-2
abundance: NA
CDR3nt: TGTGCCAGCAGCCTAAGTGCGGGTTCCGGGGAGCTGTTTTTT
CDR3aa: CASSLSAGSGELFF

j_gene: TRBJ2-2
d_gene: NA
v_gene: TRBV5-4
abundance: once
CDR3nt: TGTGCCAGCAGCTTAGGACAGCTTACCGGGGAGCTGTTTTTT
CDR3aa: CASSLGQLTGELFF